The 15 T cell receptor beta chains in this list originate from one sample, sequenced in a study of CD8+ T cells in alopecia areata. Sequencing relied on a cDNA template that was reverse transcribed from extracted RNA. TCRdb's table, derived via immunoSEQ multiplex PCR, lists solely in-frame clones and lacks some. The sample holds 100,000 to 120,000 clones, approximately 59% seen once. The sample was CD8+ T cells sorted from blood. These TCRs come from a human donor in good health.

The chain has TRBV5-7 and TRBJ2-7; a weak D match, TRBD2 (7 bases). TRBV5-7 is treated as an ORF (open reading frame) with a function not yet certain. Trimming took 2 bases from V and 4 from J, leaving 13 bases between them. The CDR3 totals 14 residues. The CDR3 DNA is TGTGCCAGCAGCTTAAGCGGGACAAGTTACGAGCAGTACTTC. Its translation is CASSLSGTSYEQYF.

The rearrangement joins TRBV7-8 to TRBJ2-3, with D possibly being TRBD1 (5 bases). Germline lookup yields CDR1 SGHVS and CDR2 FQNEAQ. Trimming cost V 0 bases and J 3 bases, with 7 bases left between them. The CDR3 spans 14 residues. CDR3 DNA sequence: TGTGCCAGCAGCTTAGCGGGGCTAACAGATACGCAGTATTTT. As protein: CASSLAGLTDTQYF.

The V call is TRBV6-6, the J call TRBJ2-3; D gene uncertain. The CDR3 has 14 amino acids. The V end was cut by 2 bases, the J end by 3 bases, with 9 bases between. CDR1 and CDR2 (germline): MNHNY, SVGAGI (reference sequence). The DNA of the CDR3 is TGTGCCAGCAGTTACCAGACCGGGACAGATACGCAGTATTTT. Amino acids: CASSYQTGTDTQYF.

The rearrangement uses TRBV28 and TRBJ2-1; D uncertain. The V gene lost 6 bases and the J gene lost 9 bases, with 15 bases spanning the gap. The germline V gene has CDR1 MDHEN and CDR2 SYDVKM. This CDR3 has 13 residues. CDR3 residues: CASRRLPRSEQFF. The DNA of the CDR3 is TGTGCCAGCAGGCGGTTACCTAGGAGTGAGCAGTTCTTC.

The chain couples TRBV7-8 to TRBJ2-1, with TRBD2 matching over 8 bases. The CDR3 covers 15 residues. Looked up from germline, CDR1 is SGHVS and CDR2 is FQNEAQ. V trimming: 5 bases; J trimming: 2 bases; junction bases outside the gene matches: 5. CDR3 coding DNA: TGTGCCAGCAGCCCCCCCGGGGGGGCCTACAATGAGCAGTTCTTC. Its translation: CASSPPGGAYNEQFF.

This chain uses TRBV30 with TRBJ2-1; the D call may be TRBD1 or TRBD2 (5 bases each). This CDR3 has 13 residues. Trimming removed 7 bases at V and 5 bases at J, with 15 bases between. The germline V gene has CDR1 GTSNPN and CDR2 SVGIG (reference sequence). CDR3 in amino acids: CAFRDPPNNEQFF. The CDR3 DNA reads TGTGCCTTCCGGGACCCACCTAACAATGAGCAGTTCTTC.

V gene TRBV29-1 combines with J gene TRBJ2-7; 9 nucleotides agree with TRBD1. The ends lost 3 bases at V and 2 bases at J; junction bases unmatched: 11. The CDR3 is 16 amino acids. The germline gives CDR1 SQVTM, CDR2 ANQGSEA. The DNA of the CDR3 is TGCAGCGTTGAGGGGGCCGCGGGACAGGGCCCCTACGAGCAGTACTTC. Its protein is CSVEGAAGQGPYEQYF.

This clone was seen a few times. CDR3 sequence reads: CASHLKEGAYEQFF. DNA of the CDR3: TGTGCCAGCCACCTCAAGGAGGGGGCCTACGAGCAGTTCTTC. The gene calls are TRBV6-5 and TRBJ2-1; D is possibly TRBD1 (7 bases). The CDR3 has 14 residues. Looked up from germline, CDR1 is MNHEY and CDR2 is SVGAGI. V was pared by 8 bases and J by 10 bases, with 21 bases between.

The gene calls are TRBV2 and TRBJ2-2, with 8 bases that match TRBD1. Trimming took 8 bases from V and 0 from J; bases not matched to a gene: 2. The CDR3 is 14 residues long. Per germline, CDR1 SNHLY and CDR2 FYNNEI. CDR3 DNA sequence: TGTGCCAGCTGGGGACAGGCGAACACCGGGGAGCTGTTTTTT. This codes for CASWGQANTGELFF. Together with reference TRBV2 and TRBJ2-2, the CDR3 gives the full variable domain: EPEVTQTPSHQVTQMGQEVILRCVPISNHLYFYWYRQILGQKVEFLVSFYNNEISEKSEIFDDQFSVERPDGSNFTLKIRSTKLEDSAMYFCASWGQANTGELFFGEGSRLTVL.

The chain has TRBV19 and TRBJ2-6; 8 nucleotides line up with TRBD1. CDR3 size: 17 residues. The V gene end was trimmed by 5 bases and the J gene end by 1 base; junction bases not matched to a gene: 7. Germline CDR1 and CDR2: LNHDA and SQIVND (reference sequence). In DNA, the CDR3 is TGTGCCAGTAGTCCCCGGGACAGGCGGTCTGGGGCCAACGTCCTGACTTTC. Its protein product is CASSPRDRRSGANVLTF.

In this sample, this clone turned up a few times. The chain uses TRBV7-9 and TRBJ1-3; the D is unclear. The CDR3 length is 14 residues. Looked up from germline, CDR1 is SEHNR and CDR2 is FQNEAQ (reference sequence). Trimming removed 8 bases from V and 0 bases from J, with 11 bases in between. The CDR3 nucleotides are TGTGCCAGCCTAGACACAGACTCTGGAAACACCATATATTTT. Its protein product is CASLDTDSGNTIYF.

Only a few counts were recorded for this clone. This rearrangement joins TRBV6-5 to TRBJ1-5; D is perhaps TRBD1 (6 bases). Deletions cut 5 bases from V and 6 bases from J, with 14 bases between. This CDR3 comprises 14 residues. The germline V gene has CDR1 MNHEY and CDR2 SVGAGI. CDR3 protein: CASSTHRGGQPQHF. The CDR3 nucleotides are TGTGCCAGCAGTACCCATAGAGGGGGTCAGCCCCAGCATTTT.

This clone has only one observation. For the CDR3, the DNA is TGCGCCAGCAGCCGGGGGGCGCAGGAGACCCAGTACTTC. As protein: CASSRGAQETQYF. The V gene is TRBV4-1, the J gene TRBJ2-5; D tentatively fits TRBD1 or TRBD2 (6 bases each). Germline V gives CDR1 MGHRA, CDR2 YSYEKL. Trimming took off 4 bases at V and 5 bases at J, with 11 bases between the two ends. The CDR3 covers 13 residues.

The CDR3 loop is CASSSMGRSETQYF. The CDR3 bases are TGTGCCAGCAGTTCTATGGGCCGGTCAGAGACCCAGTACTTC. The chain has TRBV6-5 and TRBJ2-5; D unresolved. The V end lost 4 bases, the J end lost 4 bases, and 13 bases lay between the germline ends. Germline lookup yields CDR1 MNHEY and CDR2 SVGAGI. The CDR3 extends over 14 amino acids.

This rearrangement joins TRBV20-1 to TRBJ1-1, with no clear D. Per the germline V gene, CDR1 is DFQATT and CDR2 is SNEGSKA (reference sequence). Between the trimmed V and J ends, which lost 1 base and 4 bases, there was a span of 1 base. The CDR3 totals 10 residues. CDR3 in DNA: TGCAGTGCTAGAGGCACTGAAGCTTTCTTT. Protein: CSARGTEAFF.